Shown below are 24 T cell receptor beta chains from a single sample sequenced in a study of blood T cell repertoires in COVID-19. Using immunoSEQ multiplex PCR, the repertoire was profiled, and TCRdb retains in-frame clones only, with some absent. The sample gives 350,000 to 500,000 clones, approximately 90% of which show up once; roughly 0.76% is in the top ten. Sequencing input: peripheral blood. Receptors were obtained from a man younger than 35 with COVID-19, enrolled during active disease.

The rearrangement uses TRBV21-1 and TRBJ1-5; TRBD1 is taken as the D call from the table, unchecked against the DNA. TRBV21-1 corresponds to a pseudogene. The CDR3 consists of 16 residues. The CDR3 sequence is CASKNRDRGQRQPQHF. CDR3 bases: TGTGCCAGCAAAAACCGGGACAGGGGGCAGAGGCAGCCCCAGCATTTT.

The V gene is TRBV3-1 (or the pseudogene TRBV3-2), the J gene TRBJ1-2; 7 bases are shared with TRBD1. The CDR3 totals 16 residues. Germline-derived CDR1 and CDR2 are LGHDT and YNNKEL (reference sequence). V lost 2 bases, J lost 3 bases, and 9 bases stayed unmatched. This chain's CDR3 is CASSQTGTAMHYGYTF. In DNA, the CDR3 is TGTGCCAGCAGCCAAACCGGGACAGCGATGCACTATGGCTACACCTTC.

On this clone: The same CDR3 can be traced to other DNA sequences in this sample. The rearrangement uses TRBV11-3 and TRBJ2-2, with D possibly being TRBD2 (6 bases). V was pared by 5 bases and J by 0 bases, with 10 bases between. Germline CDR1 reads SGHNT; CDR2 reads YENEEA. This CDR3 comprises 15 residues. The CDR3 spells CASSPLASNTGELFF. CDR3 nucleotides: TGTGCCAGCAGCCCCCTAGCGTCGAACACCGGGGAGCTGTTTTTT.

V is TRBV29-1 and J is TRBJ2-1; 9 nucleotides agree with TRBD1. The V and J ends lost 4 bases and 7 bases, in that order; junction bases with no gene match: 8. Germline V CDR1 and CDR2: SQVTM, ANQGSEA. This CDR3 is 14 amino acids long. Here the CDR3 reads CSVVGTGSSNEQFF. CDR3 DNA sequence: TGCAGCGTTGTTGGGACAGGGTCGTCAAATGAGCAGTTCTTC.

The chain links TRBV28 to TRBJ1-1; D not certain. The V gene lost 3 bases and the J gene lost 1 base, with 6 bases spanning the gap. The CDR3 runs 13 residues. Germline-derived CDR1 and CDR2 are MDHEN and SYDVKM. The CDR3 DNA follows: TGTGCCAGCAGTTTTAGTAGGAACACTGAAGCTTTCTTT. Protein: CASSFSRNTEAFF.

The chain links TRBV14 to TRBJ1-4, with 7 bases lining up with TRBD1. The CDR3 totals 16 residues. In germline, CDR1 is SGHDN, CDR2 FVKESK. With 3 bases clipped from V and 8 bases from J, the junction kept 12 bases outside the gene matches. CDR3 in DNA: TGTGCCAGCAGCCAGGGAAGGGGGCGTCTAGAAGAAAAACTGTTTTTT. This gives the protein CASSQGRGRLEEKLFF.

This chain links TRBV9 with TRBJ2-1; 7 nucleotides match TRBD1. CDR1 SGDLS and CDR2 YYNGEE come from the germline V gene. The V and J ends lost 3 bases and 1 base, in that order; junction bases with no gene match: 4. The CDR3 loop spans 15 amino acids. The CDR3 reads CASSAGTASYNEQFF. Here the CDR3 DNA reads TGTGCCAGCAGCGCCGGGACAGCATCCTACAATGAGCAGTTCTTC.

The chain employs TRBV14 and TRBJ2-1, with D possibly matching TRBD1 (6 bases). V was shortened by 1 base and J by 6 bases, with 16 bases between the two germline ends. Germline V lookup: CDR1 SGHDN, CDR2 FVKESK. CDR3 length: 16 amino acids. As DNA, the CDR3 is TGTGCCAGCAGCCAAGTCAGGACAGATCGCAGCAATGAGCAGTTCTTC. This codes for CASSQVRTDRSNEQFF.

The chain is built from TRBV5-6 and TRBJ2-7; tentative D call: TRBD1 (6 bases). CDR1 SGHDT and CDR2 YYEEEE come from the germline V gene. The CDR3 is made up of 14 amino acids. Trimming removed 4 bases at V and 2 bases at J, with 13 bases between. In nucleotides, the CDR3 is TGTGCCAGCAGCCCCAACAGGGCGACCTACGAGCAGTACTTC. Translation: CASSPNRATYEQYF.

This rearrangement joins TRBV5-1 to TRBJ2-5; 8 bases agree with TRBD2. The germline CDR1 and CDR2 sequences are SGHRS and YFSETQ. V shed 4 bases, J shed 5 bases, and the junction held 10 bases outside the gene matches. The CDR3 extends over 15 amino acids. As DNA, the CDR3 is TGCGCCAGCAGCGAGGGAGCGGGAGACTTGGAGACCCAGTACTTC. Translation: CASSEGAGDLETQYF.

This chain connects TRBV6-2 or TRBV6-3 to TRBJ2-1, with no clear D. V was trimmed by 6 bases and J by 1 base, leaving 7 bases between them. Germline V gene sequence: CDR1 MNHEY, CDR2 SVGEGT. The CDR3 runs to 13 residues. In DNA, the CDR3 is TGTGCCAGCAGCCAAGCATCCTACAATGAGCAGTTCTTC. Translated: CASSQASYNEQFF.

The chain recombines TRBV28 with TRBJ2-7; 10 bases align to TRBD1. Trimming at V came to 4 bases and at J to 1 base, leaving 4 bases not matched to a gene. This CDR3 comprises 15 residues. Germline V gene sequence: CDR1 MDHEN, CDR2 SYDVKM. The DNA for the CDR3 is TGTGCCAGCAGTTCCCCGGGACAGGGGTCCTACGAGCAGTACTTC. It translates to CASSSPGQGSYEQYF.

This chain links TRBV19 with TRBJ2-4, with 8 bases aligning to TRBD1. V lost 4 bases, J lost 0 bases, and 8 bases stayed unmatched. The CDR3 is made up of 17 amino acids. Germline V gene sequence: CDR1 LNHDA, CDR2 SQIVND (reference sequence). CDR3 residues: CASSTRQTGAAKNIQYF. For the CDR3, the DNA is TGTGCCAGTAGTACCAGACAGACAGGGGCAGCCAAAAACATTCAGTACTTC. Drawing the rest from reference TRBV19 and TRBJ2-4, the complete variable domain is DGGITQSPKYLFRKEGQNVTLSCEQNLNHDAMYWYRQDPGQGLRLIYYSQIVNDFQKGDIAEGYSVSREKKESFPLTVTSAQKNPTAFYLCASSTRQTGAAKNIQYFGAGTRLSVL.

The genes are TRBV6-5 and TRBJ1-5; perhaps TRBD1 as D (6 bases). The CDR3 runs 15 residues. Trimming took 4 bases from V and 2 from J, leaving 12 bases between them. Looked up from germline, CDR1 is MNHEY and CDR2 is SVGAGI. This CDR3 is CASSWEGHRNQPQHF. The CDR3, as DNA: TGTGCCAGCAGTTGGGAGGGACACCGCAATCAGCCCCAGCATTTT.

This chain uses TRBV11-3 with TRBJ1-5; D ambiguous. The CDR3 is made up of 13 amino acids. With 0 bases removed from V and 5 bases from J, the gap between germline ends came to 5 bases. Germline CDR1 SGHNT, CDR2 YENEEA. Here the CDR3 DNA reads TGTGCCAGCAGCTTAGACGCGGATCAGCCCCAGCATTTT. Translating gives CASSLDADQPQHF.

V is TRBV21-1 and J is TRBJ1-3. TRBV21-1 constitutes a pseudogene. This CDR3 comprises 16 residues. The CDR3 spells CASSNGEGRGGNTIYF. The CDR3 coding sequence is TGTGCCAGCAGCAATGGAGAGGGCCGGGGGGGAAACACCATATATTTT.

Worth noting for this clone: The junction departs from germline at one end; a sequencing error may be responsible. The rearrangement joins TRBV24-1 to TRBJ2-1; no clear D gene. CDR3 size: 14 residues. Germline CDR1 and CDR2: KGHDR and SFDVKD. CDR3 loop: CATSEPRSVNERFF. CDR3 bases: TGTGCCACCAGTGAGCCCCGTTCTGTCAATGAGCGGTTCTTC.

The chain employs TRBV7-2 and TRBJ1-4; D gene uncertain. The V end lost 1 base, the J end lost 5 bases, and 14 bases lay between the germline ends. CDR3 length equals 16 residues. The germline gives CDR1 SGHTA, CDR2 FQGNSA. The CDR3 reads CASSLVSGMWNEKLFF. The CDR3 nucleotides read TGTGCCAGCAGCTTAGTCTCCGGGATGTGGAATGAAAAACTGTTTTTT. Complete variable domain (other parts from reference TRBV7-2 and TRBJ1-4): GAGVSQSPSNKVTEKGKDVELRCDPISGHTALYWYRQSLGQGLEFLIYFQGNSAPDKSGLPSDRFSAERTGGSVSTLTIQRTQQEDSAVYLCASSLVSGMWNEKLFFGSGTQLSVL.

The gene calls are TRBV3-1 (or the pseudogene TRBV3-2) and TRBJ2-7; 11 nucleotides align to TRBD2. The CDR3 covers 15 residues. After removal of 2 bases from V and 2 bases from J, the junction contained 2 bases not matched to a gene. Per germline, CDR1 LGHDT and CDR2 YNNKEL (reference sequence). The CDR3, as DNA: TGTGCCAGCAGCCAACCTAGCGGGGGGACCTACGAGCAGTACTTC. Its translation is CASSQPSGGTYEQYF.

CDR3 in DNA: TGTGCCAGCAGCCAAGAACGACAGGGGACCGCATTGTTTTTT. Translation: CASSQERQGTALFF. The V gene is TRBV3-1 (or the pseudogene TRBV3-2), the J gene TRBJ1-4; 8 bases are a match to TRBD1. The CDR3 runs 14 residues. V was pared by 0 bases and J by 15 bases, with 9 bases of the junction left unmatched. Germline V gene data show CDR1 as LGHDT and CDR2 as YNNKEL (reference sequence).

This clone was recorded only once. CDR3 sequence: CASSLAGGGGYTF. The CDR3 coding sequence is TGTGCCAGCAGCTTGGCAGGGGGCGGTGGCTACACCTTC. The V call is TRBV5-8, the J call TRBJ1-2, with 8 bases fitting TRBD1. Germline assignment: CDR1 SGHTS and CDR2 YDEGEE. The CDR3 sequence is 13 residues long. Losses at the gene ends were 0 bases for V and 7 bases for J; bases not matched to a gene: 2.

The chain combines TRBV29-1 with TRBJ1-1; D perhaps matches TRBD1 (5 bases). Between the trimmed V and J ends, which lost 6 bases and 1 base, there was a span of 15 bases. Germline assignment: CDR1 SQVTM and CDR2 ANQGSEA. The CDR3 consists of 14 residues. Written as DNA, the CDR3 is TGCAGCGTCCGGGGGGTATTGGGGAACACTGAAGCTTTCTTT. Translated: CSVRGVLGNTEAFF.

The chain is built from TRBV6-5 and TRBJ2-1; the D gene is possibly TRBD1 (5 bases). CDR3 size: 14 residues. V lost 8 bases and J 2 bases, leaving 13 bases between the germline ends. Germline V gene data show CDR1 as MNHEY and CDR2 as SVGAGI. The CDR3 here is CASQAGIAYNEQFF. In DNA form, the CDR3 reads TGTGCCAGCCAAGCAGGGATTGCCTACAATGAGCAGTTCTTC.

CDR3 coding DNA: TGTGCCAGCAGTTTTAGAGGGGGCAATGAGCAGTTCTTC. Protein: CASSFRGGNEQFF. The chain couples TRBV25-1 to TRBJ2-1; the D gene is possibly TRBD1 (6 bases). The CDR3 extends over 13 amino acids. Germline CDR1 and CDR2: MGHDK and SYGVNS. Trimming shortened V by 5 bases and J by 6 bases, and 11 bases separated the two germline ends.